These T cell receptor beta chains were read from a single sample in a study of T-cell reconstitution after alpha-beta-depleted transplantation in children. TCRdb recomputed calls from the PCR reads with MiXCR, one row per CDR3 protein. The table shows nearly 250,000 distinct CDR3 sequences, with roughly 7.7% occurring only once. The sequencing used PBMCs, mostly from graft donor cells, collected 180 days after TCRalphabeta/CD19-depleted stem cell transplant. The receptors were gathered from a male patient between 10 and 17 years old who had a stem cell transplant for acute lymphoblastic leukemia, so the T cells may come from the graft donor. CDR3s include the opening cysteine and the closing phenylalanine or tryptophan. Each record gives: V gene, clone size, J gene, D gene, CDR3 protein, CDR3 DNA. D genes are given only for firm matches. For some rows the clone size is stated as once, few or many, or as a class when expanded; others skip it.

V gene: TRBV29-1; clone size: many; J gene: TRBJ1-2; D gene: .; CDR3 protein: CSVDTGRQTRGYTF; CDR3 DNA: TGCAGCGTTGATACAGGACGCCAAACCAGGGGCTACACCTTC
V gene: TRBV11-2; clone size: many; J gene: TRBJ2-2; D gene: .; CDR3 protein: CASSPRRGDRYTGELFF; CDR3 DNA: TGTGCCAGCAGCCCTAGAAGGGGGGACAGATACACCGGGGAGCTGTTTTTT
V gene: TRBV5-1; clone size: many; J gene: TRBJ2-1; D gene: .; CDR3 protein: CASSFSRNEQFF; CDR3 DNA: TGCGCCAGCAGCTTCTCAAGGAATGAGCAGTTCTTC
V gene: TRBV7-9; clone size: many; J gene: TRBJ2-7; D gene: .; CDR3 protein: CASSFQVGSYEQYF; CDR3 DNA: TGTGCCAGCAGCTTTCAGGTTGGCTCCTACGAGCAGTACTTC
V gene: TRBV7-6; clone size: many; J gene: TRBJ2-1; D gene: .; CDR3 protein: CASSTPQGYNEQFF; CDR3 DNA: TGTGCCAGCAGCACACCCCAGGGCTACAATGAGCAGTTCTTC
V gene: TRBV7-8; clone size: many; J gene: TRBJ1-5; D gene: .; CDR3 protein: CASRAQGSNQPQHF; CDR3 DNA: TGTGCCAGCAGAGCACAGGGAAGCAATCAGCCCCAGCATTTT
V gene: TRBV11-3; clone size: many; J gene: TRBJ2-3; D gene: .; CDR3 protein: CASSLGSPQGDTQYF; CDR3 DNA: TGTGCCAGCAGCTTAGGTTCACCTCAGGGCGATACGCAGTATTTT
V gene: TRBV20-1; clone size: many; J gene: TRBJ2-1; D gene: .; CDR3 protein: CSVPGQSGFIEQFF; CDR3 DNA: TGCAGTGTTCCGGGGCAGTCGGGCTTTATTGAGCAGTTCTTC
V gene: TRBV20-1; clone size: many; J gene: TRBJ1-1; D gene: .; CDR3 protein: CSARGFQGSSEAFF; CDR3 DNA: TGCAGTGCTAGAGGTTTTCAGGGGTCATCTGAAGCTTTCTTT
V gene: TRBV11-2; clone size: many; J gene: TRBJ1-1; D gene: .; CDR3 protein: CASSNTGQLNTEAFF; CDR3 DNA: TGTGCCAGCAGCAATACGGGACAACTGAACACTGAAGCTTTCTTT
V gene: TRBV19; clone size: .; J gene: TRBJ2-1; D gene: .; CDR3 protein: CASSRNGKVYNEQFF; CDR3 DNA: TGTGCCAGTAGTCGTAATGGGAAGGTCTACAATGAGCAGTTCTTC
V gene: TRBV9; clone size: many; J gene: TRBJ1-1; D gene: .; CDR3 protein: CASSVVEGGAEAFF; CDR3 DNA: TGTGCCAGCAGCGTAGTGGAGGGAGGTGCGGAAGCTTTCTTT
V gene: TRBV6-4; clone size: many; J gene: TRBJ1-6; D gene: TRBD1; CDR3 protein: CASSDSASPLRGYSPLHF; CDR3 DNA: TGTGCCAGCAGTGACTCGGCCTCCCCCCTCAGGGGGTATTCACCCCTCCACTTT
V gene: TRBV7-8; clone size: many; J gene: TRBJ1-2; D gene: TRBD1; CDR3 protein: CASSLASRGSYGYTF; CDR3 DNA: TGTGCCAGCAGCTTAGCTAGCAGGGGGTCCTATGGCTACACCTTC
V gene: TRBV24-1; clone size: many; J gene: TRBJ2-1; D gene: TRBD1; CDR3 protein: CATRETGYNEQFF; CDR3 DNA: TGTGCCACCAGGGAGACAGGGTACAATGAGCAGTTCTTC
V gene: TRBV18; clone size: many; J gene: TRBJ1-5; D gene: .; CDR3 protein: CASSRTGYQPQHF; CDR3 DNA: TGTGCCAGCTCACGTACAGGCTATCAGCCCCAGCATTTT
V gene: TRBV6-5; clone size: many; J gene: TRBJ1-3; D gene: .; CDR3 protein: CASRHATVSGNTIYF; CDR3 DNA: TGTGCCAGCAGGCATGCCACAGTCTCTGGAAACACCATATATTTT
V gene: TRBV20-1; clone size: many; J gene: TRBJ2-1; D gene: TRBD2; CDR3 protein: CSARPNSGGNSEQFF; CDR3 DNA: TGCAGTGCTAGACCCAATTCCGGGGGGAACTCTGAGCAGTTCTTC
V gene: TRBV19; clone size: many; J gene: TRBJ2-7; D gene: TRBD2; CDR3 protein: CASRPSAGGAYEQYF; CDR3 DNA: TGTGCCAGTAGACCCTCGGCGGGGGGAGCCTACGAGCAGTACTTC
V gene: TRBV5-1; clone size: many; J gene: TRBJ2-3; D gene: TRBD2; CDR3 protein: CASSSSTSGGFTDTQYF; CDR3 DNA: TGCGCCAGCAGCTCTTCGACTAGCGGGGGTTTCACAGATACGCAGTATTTT
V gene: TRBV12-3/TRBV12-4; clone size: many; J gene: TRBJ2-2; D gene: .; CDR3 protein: CASILGGQPNTGELFF; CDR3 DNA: TGTGCCAGCATCTTGGGGGGACAGCCGAACACCGGGGAGCTGTTTTTT
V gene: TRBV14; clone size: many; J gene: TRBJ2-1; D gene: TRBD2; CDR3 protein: CASSPRAGVSYNEQFF; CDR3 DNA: TGCGCCAGCAGCCCCCGGGCGGGAGTTTCCTACAATGAGCAGTTCTTC
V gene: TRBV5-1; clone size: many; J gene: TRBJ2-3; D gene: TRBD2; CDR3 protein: CASSPVTGAGGFSGTQYF; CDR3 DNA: TGCGCCAGCAGCCCAGTTACGGGAGCGGGAGGCTTCAGCGGTACGCAGTATTTT
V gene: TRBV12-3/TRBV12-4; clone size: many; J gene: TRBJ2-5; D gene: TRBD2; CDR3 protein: CASSPGLGGETQYF; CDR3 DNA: TGTGCCAGCAGTCCAGGACTCGGGGGGGAGACCCAGTACTTC
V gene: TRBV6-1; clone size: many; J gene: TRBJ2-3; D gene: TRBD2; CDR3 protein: CASRGLAGTTMTDTQYF; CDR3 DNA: TGTGCCAGCAGGGGACTAGCGGGGACCACTATGACAGATACGCAGTATTTT
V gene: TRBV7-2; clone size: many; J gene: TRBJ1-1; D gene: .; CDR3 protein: CASSFAENTEAFF; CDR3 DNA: TGTGCCAGCAGCTTTGCTGAGAACACTGAAGCTTTCTTT
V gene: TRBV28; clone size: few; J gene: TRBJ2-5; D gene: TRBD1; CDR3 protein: CASSSRDRAEETQYF; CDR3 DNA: TGTGCCAGCAGTTCCCGGGACAGGGCCGAAGAGACCCAGTACTTC